This entry lists 30 T cell receptor beta chains sequenced from one sample in a study of blood T cell repertoires in COVID-19. Some clones are missing from TCRdb's copy, which holds only in-frame ones; the method was immunoSEQ multiplex PCR. The sample has 130,000 or so clones, under 85% seen once. The sequencing input was peripheral blood. The receptors stem from a human donor in a cohort sampled during active COVID-19.

The V gene is TRBV11-3, the J gene TRBJ2-3, with 9 bases identical to TRBD1. Germline V lookup: CDR1 SGHNT, CDR2 YENEEA. This CDR3 region has 16 residues. V shed 7 bases, J shed 7 bases, and the junction held 15 bases outside the gene matches. The CDR3 sequence: CASTCGETGGINTQYF. In nucleotides, the CDR3 is TGTGCCAGCACCTGCGGGGAGACAGGGGGTATAAATACGCAGTATTTT.

Comments on this clone: This same CDR3 is encoded by further DNA sequences in the sample. The chain has TRBV28 and TRBJ1-5; 10 bases map to TRBD1. V gave up 6 bases and J gave up 7 bases; unmatched junction bases: 6. CDR3 length: 14 residues. CDR1 MDHEN and CDR2 SYDVKM come from the germline V gene. The CDR3 loop is CASRPTGGGQPQHF. As DNA, the CDR3 is TGTGCCAGCAGACCGACAGGGGGCGGACAGCCCCAGCATTTT.

The chain carries TRBV10-3 and TRBJ1-6; TRBD1 agrees at 9 bases. This CDR3 comprises 15 residues. CDR1 is ENHRY, CDR2 SYGVKD, per germline. With V trimmed by 3 bases and J by 10 bases, 7 bases remained unmatched. CDR3 coding DNA: TGTGCCATCAGTGATACAGGGGGCGCGGGGTCACCCCTCCACTTT. Amino acids: CAISDTGGAGSPLHF.

This chain uses TRBV14 with TRBJ1-2; D perhaps matches TRBD1 (6 bases). The CDR3 spans 16 residues. Germline V CDR1 and CDR2: SGHDN, FVKESK. Trimming took off 0 bases at V and 4 bases at J, with 15 bases between the two ends. CDR3 region: CASSQDPGEPRYGYTF. The CDR3 bases are TGTGCCAGCAGCCAAGACCCAGGGGAACCACGCTATGGCTACACCTTC.

About this clone itself: In the same sample, other DNA sequences code for this CDR3. The CDR3 is CASSPIAVKNTGELFF. The DNA for the CDR3 is TGTGCCAGCAGCCCGATAGCGGTGAAGAACACCGGGGAGCTGTTTTTT. The chain is built from TRBV5-5 and TRBJ2-2, with D maybe TRBD2 (6 bases). Germline CDR1 and CDR2: SGHKS and YYEKEE (reference sequence). Deletions cut 4 bases from V and 1 base from J, with 14 bases between. The CDR3 contains 16 residues.

This clone was counted once. This sequence joins TRBV28 and TRBJ1-5; a possible D gene is TRBD1 (6 bases). Trimming took 4 bases from V and 2 from J, leaving 18 bases between them. The CDR3 spans 17 residues. Germline V gene lookup returns CDR1 MDHEN and CDR2 SYDVKM. The CDR3 reads CASSWGGLAARNQPQHF. The CDR3 nucleotides read TGTGCCAGCAGTTGGGGGGGGCTGGCAGCTCGCAATCAGCCCCAGCATTTT.

The chain joins TRBV6-2 or TRBV6-3 to TRBJ2-7, with 9 bases matching TRBD2. The ends lost 5 bases at V and 0 bases at J; junction bases unmatched: 8. The CDR3 contains 16 residues. Germline CDR1 MNHEY, CDR2 SVGEGT. The DNA for the CDR3 is TGTGCCAGCAGTGGACTAGCGCGCGTTCTCTCCTACGAGCAGTACTTC. It is translated as CASSGLARVLSYEQYF.

A few counts support this clone. J is TRBJ1-1 and V is TRBV4-1, with a weak D call TRBD1 (5 bases). The CDR3 loop spans 15 amino acids. Germline loops: CDR1 MGHRA, CDR2 YSYEKL. V was trimmed by 2 bases and J by 7 bases, leaving 17 bases between them. The CDR3 region has the DNA TGCGCCAGCAGCCAACCTTGGGGGAGGTTCTATGAAGCTTTCTTT. It is translated as CASSQPWGRFYEAFF.

This chain links TRBV2 with TRBJ1-1, with D possibly TRBD1 on 6 matching bases. CDR1 and CDR2 (germline): SNHLY, FYNNEI. Trimming stripped 2 bases from V and 0 bases from J, with 7 bases between. The CDR3 loop spans 14 amino acids. The CDR3 DNA sequence: TGTGCCAGCAGTGAACAGGGGTTGAACACTGAAGCTTTCTTT. Protein sequence: CASSEQGLNTEAFF.

On this clone: One end of the junction is discordant with germline, which a read error may explain. The chain has TRBV7-2 and TRBJ2-7, with TRBD2 as a possible D gene (6 bases). This CDR3 has 14 residues. Per the germline V gene, CDR1 is SGHTA and CDR2 is FQGNSA. The CDR3, as DNA: TGTGCCAGCAGTTTAGCGGTGCGCTCCTACGAGCAGTACTTC. It encodes CASSLAVRSYEQYF.

This CDR3 reads CASSRFRTSGSEGDNTDTQYF. In nucleotides, the CDR3 is TGTGCCAGCTCCCGGTTTCGGACTAGCGGGAGTGAGGGCGATAACACAGATACGCAGTATTTT. The gene calls are TRBV18 and TRBJ2-3, with 13 bases identical to TRBD2. Per the germline V gene, CDR1 is KGHSH and CDR2 is LQKENI. V gave up 6 bases and J gave up 2 bases; unmatched junction bases: 20. The CDR3 extends over 21 amino acids.

This chain links TRBV7-8 with TRBJ1-5; no reliable D call. CDR3 length: 14 amino acids. Germline V gene sequence: CDR1 SGHVS, CDR2 FQNEAQ. V was clipped by 0 bases and J by 4 bases, with 7 bases between them. CDR3 nucleotide sequence: TGTGCCAGCAGCTTAGCGATGACAAATCAGCCCCAGCATTTT. Its translation is CASSLAMTNQPQHF.

This clone was seen only a few times. This chain connects TRBV9 to TRBJ2-5; weak D call: TRBD1 (5 bases). V shed 0 bases and J shed 4 bases, with 13 bases lying between them. CDR3 size: 15 residues. Germline loops: CDR1 SGDLS, CDR2 YYNGEE. The CDR3 sequence: CASSVAWAGSETQYF. The CDR3 region has the DNA TGTGCCAGCAGCGTAGCATGGGCAGGGTCAGAGACCCAGTACTTC.

This chain joins TRBV6-5 and TRBJ2-2, with a tentative D call TRBD2 (6 bases). Trimming pared 6 bases from V and 6 bases from J, leaving 11 bases between. Looked up from germline, CDR1 is MNHEY and CDR2 is SVGAGI. The CDR3 consists of 13 residues. The CDR3 region has the DNA TGTGCCAGCAGGCCGGGGGTCGCCGGGGAGCTGTTTTTT. This encodes CASRPGVAGELFF.

The CDR3 loop reads CASSPRISGKADSYNEQFF. In DNA, the CDR3 is TGTGCCAGCTCACCACGTATTAGCGGGAAAGCGGACTCCTACAATGAGCAGTTCTTC. The V and J genes are TRBV18 and TRBJ2-1; 8 nucleotides line up with TRBD2. Germline values: CDR1 KGHSH, CDR2 LQKENI. The ends lost 1 base at V and 0 bases at J; junction bases unmatched: 11. The CDR3 covers 19 residues.

The chain uses TRBV11-2 and TRBJ1-5; 8 nucleotides match TRBD1. The ends lost 5 bases at V and 7 bases at J; junction bases unmatched: 13. The CDR3 is 16 amino acids. The germline V gene has CDR1 SGHAT and CDR2 FQNNGV. The CDR3 loop is CASSVGGAGGRQPQHF. For the CDR3, the DNA is TGTGCCAGCAGCGTAGGGGGAGCAGGGGGCCGACAGCCCCAGCATTTT.

The rearrangement links TRBV28 to TRBJ2-5; D perhaps matches TRBD1 (6 bases). Looked up from germline, CDR1 is MDHEN and CDR2 is SYDVKM. Trimming removed 6 bases at V and 3 bases at J, with 11 bases between. This CDR3 spans 13 amino acids. The CDR3: CASRTAGEETQYF. DNA for the CDR3: TGTGCCAGCAGGACTGCAGGGGAAGAGACCCAGTACTTC.

The chain has TRBV27 and TRBJ2-1, with TRBD1 matching over 7 bases. Per the germline V gene, CDR1 is MNHEY and CDR2 is SMNVEV (reference sequence). The CDR3 has 15 amino acids. Trimming cost V 3 bases and J 10 bases; bases outside gene matches: 12. The CDR3 DNA sequence: TGTGCCAGCAGTTTTCTGGGACAGAGAACGAGGGAGCAGTTCTTC. Amino acid sequence: CASSFLGQRTREQFF.

The rearrangement links TRBV29-1 to TRBJ1-1, with D maybe TRBD1 (5 bases). Germline loops: CDR1 SQVTM, CDR2 ANQGSEA. The CDR3 runs to 13 residues. Trimming cost V 5 bases and J 4 bases, with 14 bases left between them. CDR3 DNA sequence: TGCAGCGTTCGGGACCGGAGGGCCACTGAAGCTTTCTTT. This gives the protein CSVRDRRATEAFF.

The V gene is TRBV18, the J gene TRBJ2-3; 7 bases match TRBD2. The J segment lost 2 bases and the V segment lost 2 bases, leaving 1 base of the junction unmatched. Germline V gene sequence: CDR1 KGHSH, CDR2 LQKENI. The length of the CDR3 is 14 residues. CDR3 bases: TGTGCCAGCTCACCAAGCGGGGACACAGATACGCAGTATTTT. Protein product: CASSPSGDTDTQYF.

This chain connects TRBV19 to TRBJ1-5; D is uncertain. The germline gives CDR1 LNHDA, CDR2 SQIVND (reference sequence). This CDR3 spans 14 amino acids. Deletions cut 8 bases from V and 0 bases from J, with 11 bases between. CDR3 in amino acids: CASDRPSSNQPQHF. The DNA of the CDR3 is TGTGCCAGTGATCGCCCGAGTAGCAATCAGCCCCAGCATTTT.

The rearrangement uses TRBV30 and TRBJ2-3, with 7 bases matching TRBD2. Per the germline V gene, CDR1 is GTSNPN and CDR2 is SVGIG (reference sequence). The CDR3 is 14 residues long. V shed 2 bases and J 2 bases; nucleotides not matched to a gene: 4. CDR3 in DNA: TGTGCCTGGAGTAGCGGGATAGTCACAGATACGCAGTATTTT. Protein sequence: CAWSSGIVTDTQYF.

The chain joins TRBV27 to TRBJ2-1; a possible D gene is TRBD2 (6 bases). CDR3 length equals 19 residues. Trimming pared 6 bases from V and 0 bases from J, leaving 24 bases between. Germline V CDR1 and CDR2: MNHEY, SMNVEV (reference sequence). DNA of the CDR3: TGTGCCAGCAGACCGGGAGCCGCCCCACCGCACCGCTCCTACAATGAGCAGTTCTTC. This gives the protein CASRPGAAPPHRSYNEQFF.

The genes are TRBV5-1 and TRBJ2-3, with D tentatively TRBD1 (6 bases). The CDR3 runs to 13 residues. V lost 3 bases to trimming and J lost 4 bases, with 9 bases between them. Per the germline V gene, CDR1 is SGHRS and CDR2 is YFSETQ. CDR3 DNA: TGCGCCAGCAGCTATACAGGGTCAGATACGCAGTATTTT. Its protein product is CASSYTGSDTQYF.

There are many counts of this clone. The chain joins TRBV7-8 to TRBJ1-2; 10 positions agree with TRBD1. V dropped 5 bases and J dropped 1; count of bases not matched to a gene: 13. Germline-derived CDR1 and CDR2 are SGHVS and FQNEAQ. The CDR3 runs to 18 residues. This chain's CDR3 is CASSPNLAGTGDNYGYTF. In nucleotides, the CDR3 is TGTGCCAGCAGCCCTAATTTGGCGGGGACAGGGGATAACTATGGCTACACCTTC.

This clone was counted a few times. The V call is TRBV27, the J call TRBJ1-1; no definite D call. The V and J ends lost 1 base and 6 bases respectively, with 18 bases between them. Germline CDR1 and CDR2: MNHEY and SMNVEV (reference sequence). This CDR3 is built from 16 residues. The CDR3 loop is CASSLYPLTQEAEAFF. CDR3 nucleotide sequence: TGTGCCAGCAGTTTATACCCCCTGACTCAAGAGGCTGAAGCTTTCTTT.

V gene TRBV5-1 combines with J gene TRBJ2-1; the D gene is possibly TRBD2 (6 bases). Germline CDR1 is SGHRS and CDR2 is YFSETQ. The germline V and J ends were trimmed by 0 bases and 3 bases, with 13 bases remaining between them. CDR3 size: 16 residues. Here the CDR3 reads CASSLEVGSGYNEQFF. In DNA, the CDR3 is TGCGCCAGCAGCTTGGAGGTGGGTAGCGGCTACAATGAGCAGTTCTTC.

The chain joins TRBV18 to TRBJ2-7; unclear D gene. Per the germline V gene, CDR1 is KGHSH and CDR2 is LQKENI. The CDR3 has 13 amino acids. V dropped 4 bases and J dropped 0 bases, with 7 bases sitting between them. Written as DNA, the CDR3 is TGTGCCAGCTCACAGCTACTCTCCTACGAGCAGTACTTC. Residues: CASSQLLSYEQYF.

CDR3 coding DNA: TGTGCCAGCAGCACCCCCGGGACAGGGAATTCACCCCTCCACTTT. Translating it yields CASSTPGTGNSPLHF. The V gene is TRBV7-9, the J gene TRBJ1-6; 9 nucleotides align to TRBD1. Germline lookup yields CDR1 SEHNR and CDR2 FQNEAQ (reference sequence). V shed 5 bases and J 7 bases; nucleotides not matched to a gene: 6. The CDR3 runs 15 residues.

This chain uses TRBV5-1 with TRBJ2-5, with D possibly being TRBD2 (5 bases). The V gene lost 4 bases and the J gene lost 7 bases, with 8 bases spanning the gap. Looked up from germline, CDR1 is SGHRS and CDR2 is YFSETQ. The CDR3 covers 11 residues. The CDR3 DNA follows: TGCGCCAGCAGCAACGAGGGGACCCAGTACTTC. Translated: CASSNEGTQYF.